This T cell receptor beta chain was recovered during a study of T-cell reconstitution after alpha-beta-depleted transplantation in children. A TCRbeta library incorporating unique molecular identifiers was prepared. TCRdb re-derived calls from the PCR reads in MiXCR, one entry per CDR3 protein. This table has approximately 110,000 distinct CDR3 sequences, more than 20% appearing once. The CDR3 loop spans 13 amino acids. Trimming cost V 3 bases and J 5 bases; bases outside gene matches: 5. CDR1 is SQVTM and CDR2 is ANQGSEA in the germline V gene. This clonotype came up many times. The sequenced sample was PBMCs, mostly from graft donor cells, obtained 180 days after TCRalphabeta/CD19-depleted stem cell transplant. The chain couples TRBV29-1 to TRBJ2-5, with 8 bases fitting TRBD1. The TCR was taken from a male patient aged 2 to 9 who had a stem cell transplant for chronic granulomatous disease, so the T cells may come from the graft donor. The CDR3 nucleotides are TGCAGCGTTGACAGGGGGCGCGGGGAGACCCAGTACTTC. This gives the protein CSVDRGRGETQYF.